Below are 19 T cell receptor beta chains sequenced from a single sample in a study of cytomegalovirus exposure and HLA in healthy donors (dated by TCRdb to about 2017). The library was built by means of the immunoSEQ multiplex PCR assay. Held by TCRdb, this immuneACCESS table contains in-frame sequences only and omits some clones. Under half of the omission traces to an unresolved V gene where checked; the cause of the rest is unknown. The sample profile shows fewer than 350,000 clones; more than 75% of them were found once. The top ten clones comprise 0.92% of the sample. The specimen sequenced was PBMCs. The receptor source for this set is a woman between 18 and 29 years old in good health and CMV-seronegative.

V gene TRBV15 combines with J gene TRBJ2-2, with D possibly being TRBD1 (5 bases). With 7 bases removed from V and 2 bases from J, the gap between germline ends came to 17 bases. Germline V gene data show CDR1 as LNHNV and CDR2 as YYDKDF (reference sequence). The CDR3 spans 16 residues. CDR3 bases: TGTGCCACCATCCAGTTAGGGGTGTTAAACACCGGGGAGCTGTTTTTT. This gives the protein CATIQLGVLNTGELFF.

The CDR3 nucleotides read TGTGCCTGGAGTGCCCACAGGGGTAATGAAAAACTGTTTTTT. Encoded protein: CAWSAHRGNEKLFF. V is TRBV30 and J is TRBJ1-4, with 7 bases matching TRBD1. The germline V gene encodes CDR1 GTSNPN and CDR2 SVGIG (reference sequence). The CDR3 consists of 14 residues. V lost 1 base and J lost 4; bases outside the gene matches: 3.

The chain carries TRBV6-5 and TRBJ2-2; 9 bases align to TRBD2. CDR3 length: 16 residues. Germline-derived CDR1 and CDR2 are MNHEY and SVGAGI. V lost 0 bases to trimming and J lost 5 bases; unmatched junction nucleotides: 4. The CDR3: CASSYSTSGFTGELFF. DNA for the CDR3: TGTGCCAGCAGTTACTCGACTAGCGGATTTACCGGGGAGCTGTTTTTT.

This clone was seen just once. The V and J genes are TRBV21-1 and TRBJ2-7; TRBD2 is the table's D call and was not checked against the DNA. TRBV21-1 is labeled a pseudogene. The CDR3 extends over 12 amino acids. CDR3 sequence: CASRGTTYEQYF. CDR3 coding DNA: TGTGCCAGCAGGGGGACTACCTACGAGCAGTACTTC.

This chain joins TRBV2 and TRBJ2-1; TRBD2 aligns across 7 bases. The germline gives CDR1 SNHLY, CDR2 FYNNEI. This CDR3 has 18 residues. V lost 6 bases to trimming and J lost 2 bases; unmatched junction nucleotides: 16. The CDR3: CASRVSLGAGDPYNEQFF. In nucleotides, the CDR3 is TGTGCCAGCAGAGTCTCCCTCGGGGCGGGAGACCCCTACAATGAGCAGTTCTTC.

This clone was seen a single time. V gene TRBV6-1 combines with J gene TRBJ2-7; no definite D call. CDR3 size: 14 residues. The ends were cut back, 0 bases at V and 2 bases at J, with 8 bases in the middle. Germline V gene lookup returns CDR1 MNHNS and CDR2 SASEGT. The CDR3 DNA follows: TGTGCCAGCAGTGAAGCCGGGTTCGCCTACGAGCAGTACTTC. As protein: CASSEAGFAYEQYF.

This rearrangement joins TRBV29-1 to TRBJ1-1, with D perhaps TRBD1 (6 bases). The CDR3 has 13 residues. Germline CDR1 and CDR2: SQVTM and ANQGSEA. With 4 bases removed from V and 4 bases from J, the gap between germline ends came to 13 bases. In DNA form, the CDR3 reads TGCAGCGTTGTCATACGGGGGGCCACTGAAGCTTTCTTT. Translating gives CSVVIRGATEAFF.

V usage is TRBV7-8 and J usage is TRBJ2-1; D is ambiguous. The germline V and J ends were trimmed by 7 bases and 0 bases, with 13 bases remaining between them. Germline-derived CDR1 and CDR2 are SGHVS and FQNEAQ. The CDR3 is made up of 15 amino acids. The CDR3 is CASILAINSYNEQFF. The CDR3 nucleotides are TGTGCCAGCATCCTGGCAATTAACTCCTACAATGAGCAGTTCTTC.

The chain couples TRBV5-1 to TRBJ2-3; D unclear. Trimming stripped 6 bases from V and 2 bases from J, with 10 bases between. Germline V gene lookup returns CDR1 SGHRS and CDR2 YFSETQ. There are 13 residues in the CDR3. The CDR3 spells CASTATYTDTQYF. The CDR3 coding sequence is TGCGCCAGCACCGCAACTTACACAGATACGCAGTATTTT.

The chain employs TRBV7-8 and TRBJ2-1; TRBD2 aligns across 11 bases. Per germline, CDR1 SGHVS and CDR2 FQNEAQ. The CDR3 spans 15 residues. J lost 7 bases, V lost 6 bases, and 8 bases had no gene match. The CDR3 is CASRGLGLADNEQFF. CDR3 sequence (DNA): TGTGCCAGCAGGGGGCTGGGACTAGCGGATAATGAGCAGTTCTTC.

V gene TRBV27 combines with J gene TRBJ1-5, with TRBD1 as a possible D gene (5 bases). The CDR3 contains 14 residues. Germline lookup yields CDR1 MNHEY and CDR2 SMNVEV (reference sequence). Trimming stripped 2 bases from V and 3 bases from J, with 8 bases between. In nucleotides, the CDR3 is TGTGCCAGCAGTTTAGGAGGGACCAATCAGCCCCAGCATTTT. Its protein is CASSLGGTNQPQHF.

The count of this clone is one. The CDR3 reads CASRGQGEKLFF. The CDR3 DNA reads as TGTGCCAGCAGGGGACAGGGTGAAAAACTGTTTTTT. The chain combines TRBV2 with TRBJ1-4, with 9 bases fitting TRBD1. CDR3 length: 12 amino acids. Germline V lookup: CDR1 SNHLY, CDR2 FYNNEI. The junction had 0 bases not matched to a gene; V was cut back by 6 bases and J by 7 bases. The entire variable domain, with the rest obtained from reference TRBV2 and TRBJ1-4, is as follows: EPEVTQTPSHQVTQMGQEVILRCVPISNHLYFYWYRQILGQKVEFLVSFYNNEISEKSEIFDDQFSVERPDGSNFTLKIRSTKLEDSAMYFCASRGQGEKLFFGSGTQLSVL.

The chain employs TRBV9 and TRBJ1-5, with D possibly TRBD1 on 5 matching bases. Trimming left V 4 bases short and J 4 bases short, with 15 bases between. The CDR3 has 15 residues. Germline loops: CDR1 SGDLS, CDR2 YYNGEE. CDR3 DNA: TGTGCCAGCAGCCCGGACGGGACTTTTAATCAGCCCCAGCATTTT. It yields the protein CASSPDGTFNQPQHF.

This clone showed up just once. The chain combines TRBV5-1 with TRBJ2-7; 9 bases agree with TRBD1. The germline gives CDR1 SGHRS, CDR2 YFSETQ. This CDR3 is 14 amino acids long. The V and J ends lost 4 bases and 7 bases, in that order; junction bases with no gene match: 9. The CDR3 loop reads CASSLGQGSPEQYF. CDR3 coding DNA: TGCGCCAGCAGCCTAGGACAGGGGTCCCCGGAGCAGTACTTC.

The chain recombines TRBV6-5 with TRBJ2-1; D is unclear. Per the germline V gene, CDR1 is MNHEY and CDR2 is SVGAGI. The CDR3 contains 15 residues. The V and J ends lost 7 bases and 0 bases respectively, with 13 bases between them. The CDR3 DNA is TGTGCCAGCAAACAGACAACGAGCTCCTACAATGAGCAGTTCTTC. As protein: CASKQTTSSYNEQFF.

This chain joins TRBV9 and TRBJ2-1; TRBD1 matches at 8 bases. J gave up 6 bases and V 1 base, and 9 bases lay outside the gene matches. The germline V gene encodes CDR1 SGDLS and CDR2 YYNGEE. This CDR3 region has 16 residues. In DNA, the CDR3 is TGTGCCAGCAGCGTACCAACAGGGGGGCGGACCAATGAGCAGTTCTTC. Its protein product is CASSVPTGGRTNEQFF.

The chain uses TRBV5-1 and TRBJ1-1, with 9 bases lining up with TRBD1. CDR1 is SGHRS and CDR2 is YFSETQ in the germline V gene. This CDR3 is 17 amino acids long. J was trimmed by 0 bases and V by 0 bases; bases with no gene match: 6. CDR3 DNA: TGCGCCAGCAGCTTGGGGACAGGGGCGCTGATGAACACTGAAGCTTTCTTT. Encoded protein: CASSLGTGALMNTEAFF.

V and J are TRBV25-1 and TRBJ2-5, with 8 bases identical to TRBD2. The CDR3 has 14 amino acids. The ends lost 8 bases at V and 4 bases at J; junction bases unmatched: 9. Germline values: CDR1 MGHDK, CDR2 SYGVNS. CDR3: CASGRAGAAETQYF. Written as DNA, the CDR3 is TGTGCCAGCGGTAGAGCGGGAGCGGCAGAGACCCAGTACTTC.

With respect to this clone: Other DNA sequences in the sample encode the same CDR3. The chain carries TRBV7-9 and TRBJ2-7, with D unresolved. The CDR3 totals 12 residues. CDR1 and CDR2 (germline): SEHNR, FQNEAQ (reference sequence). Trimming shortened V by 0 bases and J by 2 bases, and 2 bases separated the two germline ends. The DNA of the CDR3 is TGTGCCAGCAGCTTAGCCACCTACGAGCAGTACTTC. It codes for CASSLATYEQYF.